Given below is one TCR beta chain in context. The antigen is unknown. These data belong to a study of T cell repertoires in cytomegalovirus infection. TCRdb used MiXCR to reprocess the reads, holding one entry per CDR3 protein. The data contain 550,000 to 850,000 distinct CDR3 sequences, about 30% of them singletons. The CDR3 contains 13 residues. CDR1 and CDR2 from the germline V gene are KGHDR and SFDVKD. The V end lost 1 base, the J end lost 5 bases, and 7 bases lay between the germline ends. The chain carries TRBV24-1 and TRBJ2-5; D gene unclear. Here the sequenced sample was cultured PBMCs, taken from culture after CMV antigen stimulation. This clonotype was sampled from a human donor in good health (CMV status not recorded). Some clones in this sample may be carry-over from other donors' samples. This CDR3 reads CATSDFRSETQYF. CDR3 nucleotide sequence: TGTGCCACCAGTGATTTTCGGAGCGAGACCCAGTACTTC.